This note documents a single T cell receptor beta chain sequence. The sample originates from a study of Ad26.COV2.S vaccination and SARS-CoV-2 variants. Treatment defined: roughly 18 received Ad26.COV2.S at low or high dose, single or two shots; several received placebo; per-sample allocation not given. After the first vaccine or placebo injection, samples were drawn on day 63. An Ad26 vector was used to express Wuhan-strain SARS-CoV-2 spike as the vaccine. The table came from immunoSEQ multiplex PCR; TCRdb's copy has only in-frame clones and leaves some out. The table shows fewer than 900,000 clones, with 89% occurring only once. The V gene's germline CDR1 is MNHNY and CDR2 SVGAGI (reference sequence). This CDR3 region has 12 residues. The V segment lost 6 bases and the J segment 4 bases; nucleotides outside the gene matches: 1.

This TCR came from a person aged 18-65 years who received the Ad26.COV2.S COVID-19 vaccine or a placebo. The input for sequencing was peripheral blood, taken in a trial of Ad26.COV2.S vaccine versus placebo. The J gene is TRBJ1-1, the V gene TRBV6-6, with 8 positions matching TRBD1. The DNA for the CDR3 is TGTGCCAGCAGCCAGGGGGCCACTGAAGCTTTCTTT. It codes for CASSQGATEAFF.